The clone carrying this T cell receptor beta chain has a count of ten or more. Its antigen remains unknown. This sample is part of a study of Graves' ophthalmopathy and Graves' hyperthyroidism. Study results and caveats: Between ophthalmopathy and stable hyperthyroidism, a 13-signature model drew a separation with roughly 88% sensitivity and roughly 78% specificity. The model forecast ophthalmopathy progression, reaching 70.59% sensitivity and around 75% specificity. Also, most clonotypes expanded in the thyroid above 0.001 frequency appeared in blood.

CDR3 size: 14 residues. The junction had 12 bases not matched to a gene; V was cut back by 7 bases and J by 7 bases. The germline CDR1 and CDR2 sequences are SGHRS and YFSETQ. Hyperthyroidism patients were newly diagnosed, under 2 months' duration, aged 18 to 65. The TCR beta CDR3 regions underwent amplification from RNA transcripts. RT-PCR with HTBI primers came first, then second-round multiplex PCR. Each CDR3 protein gets one entry after TCRdb re-called the multiplex PCR reads with MiXCR. The table lists 900,000 to 1,200,000 distinct CDR3 sequences, approximately 35% of them singletons. The chain carries TRBV5-1 and TRBJ1-1, with 8 nucleotides matching TRBD1. This clonotype was obtained from an adult man with Graves' hyperthyroidism. Input material: peripheral blood or thyroid tissue (not recorded which). The CDR3 DNA reads TGCGCCAGCTGCCGTGAGACAGGGGTTGGTGAAGCTTTCTTT. Translation gives CASCRETGVGEAFF.